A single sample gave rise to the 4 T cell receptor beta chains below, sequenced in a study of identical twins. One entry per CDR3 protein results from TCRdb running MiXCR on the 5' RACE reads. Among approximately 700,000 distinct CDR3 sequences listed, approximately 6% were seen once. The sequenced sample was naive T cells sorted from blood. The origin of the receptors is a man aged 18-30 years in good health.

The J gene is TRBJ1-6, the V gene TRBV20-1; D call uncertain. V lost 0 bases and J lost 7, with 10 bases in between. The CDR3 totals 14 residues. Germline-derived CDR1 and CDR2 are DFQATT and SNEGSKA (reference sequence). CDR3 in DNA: TGCAGTGCTAGAGATCTCCAGACAAATTCACCCCTCCACTTT. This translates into CSARDLQTNSPLHF.

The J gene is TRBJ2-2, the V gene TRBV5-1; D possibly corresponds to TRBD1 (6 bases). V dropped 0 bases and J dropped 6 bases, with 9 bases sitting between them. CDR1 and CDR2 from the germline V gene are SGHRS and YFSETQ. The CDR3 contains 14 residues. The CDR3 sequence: CASSLAGAAGELFF. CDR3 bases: TGCGCCAGCAGCTTGGCAGGGGCCGCCGGGGAGCTGTTTTTT.

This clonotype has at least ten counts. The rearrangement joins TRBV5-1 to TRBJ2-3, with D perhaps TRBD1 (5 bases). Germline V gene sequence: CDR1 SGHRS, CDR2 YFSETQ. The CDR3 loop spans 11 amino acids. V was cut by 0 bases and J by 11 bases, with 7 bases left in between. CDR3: CASSLEGQQYF. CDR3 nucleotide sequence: TGCGCCAGCAGCTTGGAGGGGCAGCAGTATTTT.

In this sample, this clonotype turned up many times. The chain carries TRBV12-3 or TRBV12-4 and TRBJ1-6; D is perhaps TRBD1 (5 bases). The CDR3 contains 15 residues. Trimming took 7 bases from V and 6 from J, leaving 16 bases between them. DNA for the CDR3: TGTGCCAGCAAGGCCGGACACCTTCTTAATTCACCCCTCCACTTT. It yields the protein CASKAGHLLNSPLHF.